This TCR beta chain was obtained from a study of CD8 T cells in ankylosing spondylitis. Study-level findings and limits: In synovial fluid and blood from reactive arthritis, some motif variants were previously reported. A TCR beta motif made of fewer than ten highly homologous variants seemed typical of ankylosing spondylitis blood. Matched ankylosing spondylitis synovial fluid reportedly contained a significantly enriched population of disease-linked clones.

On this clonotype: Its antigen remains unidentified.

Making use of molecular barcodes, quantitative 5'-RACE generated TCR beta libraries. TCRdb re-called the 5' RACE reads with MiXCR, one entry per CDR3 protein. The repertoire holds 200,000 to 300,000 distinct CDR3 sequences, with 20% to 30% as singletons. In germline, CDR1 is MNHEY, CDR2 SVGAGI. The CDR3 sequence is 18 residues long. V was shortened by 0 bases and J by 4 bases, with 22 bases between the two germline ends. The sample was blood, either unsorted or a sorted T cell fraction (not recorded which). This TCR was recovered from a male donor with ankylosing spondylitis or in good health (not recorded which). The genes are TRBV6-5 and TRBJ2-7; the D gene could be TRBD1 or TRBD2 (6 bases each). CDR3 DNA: TGTGCCAGCAGTTACTCGTTGGGGGGCACCCAGATTTTTTACGAGCAGTACTTC. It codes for CASSYSLGGTQIFYEQYF.